A single sample is the source of the 10 T cell receptor beta chains below, sequenced in a study of T cells in Graves' hyperthyroidism and ophthalmopathy. It was RNA transcripts that yielded the amplified TCR beta CDR3 regions. The HTBI primer set drove a first-round RT-PCR of the TCR CDR3. TCRdb itself ran the multiplex PCR reads through MiXCR, one entry per CDR3 protein. The data show 400,000 or so distinct CDR3 sequences, over 12% seen once. The sequencing input was blood. The source of these receptors is a woman aged 55-69 years with Graves' ophthalmopathy.

This clonotype was counted many times. The rearrangement joins TRBV7-9 to TRBJ2-7; D is unresolved. The germline gives CDR1 SEHNR, CDR2 FQNEAQ (reference sequence). The CDR3 runs to 13 residues. The ends were cut back, 6 bases at V and 2 bases at J, with 11 bases in the middle. The CDR3 bases are TGTGCCAGCAGTAGACGGTACACCTACGAGCAGTACTTC. This codes for CASSRRYTYEQYF.

This clonotype has just a few counts. This may stem from a read error, because a much larger clone lies one nucleotide away. This CDR3 reads CASSSRQESRNTEAFF. CDR3 in DNA: TGTGCCAGCAGTTCGAGGCAGGAGAGCAGGAACACTGAAGCTTTCTTT. This chain links TRBV27 with TRBJ1-1; D unresolved. This CDR3 contains 16 residues. Germline V lookup: CDR1 MNHEY, CDR2 SMNVEV (reference sequence). Trimming took off 4 bases at V and 1 base at J, with 16 bases between the two ends.

This clonotype was seen repeatedly, ten times or more. The gene calls are TRBV30 and TRBJ1-1, with 8 bases matching TRBD1. The V segment lost 0 bases and the J segment 4 bases; nucleotides outside the gene matches: 4. Germline V gene data show CDR1 as GTSNPN and CDR2 as SVGIG (reference sequence). This CDR3 is 14 amino acids long. In nucleotides, the CDR3 is TGTGCCTGGAGTGTCGGACAGGGTTTCACTGAAGCTTTCTTT. It codes for CAWSVGQGFTEAFF.

The chain couples TRBV19 to TRBJ1-5, with D maybe TRBD1 (5 bases). The V gene lost 4 bases and the J gene lost 7 bases, with 8 bases spanning the gap. Germline-derived CDR1 and CDR2 are LNHDA and SQIVND (reference sequence). There are 12 residues in the CDR3. The CDR3 bases are TGTGCCAGTAGTACGGGGGAACAGCCCCAGCATTTT. Translated, it gives CASSTGEQPQHF.

This clonotype appeared many times. The V call is TRBV7-2, the J call TRBJ2-2, with 13 bases matching TRBD2. Looked up from germline, CDR1 is SGHTA and CDR2 is FQGNSA. The length of the CDR3 is 16 residues. The J segment lost 6 bases and the V segment lost 2 bases, leaving 3 bases of the junction unmatched. In DNA, the CDR3 is TGTGCCAGCAGCTTAATAGGACTAGCGGGGGCCGGGGAGCTGTTTTTT. It yields the protein CASSLIGLAGAGELFF.

This clonotype has ten or more counts. V gene TRBV12-3 or TRBV12-4 combines with J gene TRBJ1-6; TRBD1 aligns across 8 bases. The CDR3 is 18 amino acids. V dropped 3 bases and J dropped 7; count of bases not matched to a gene: 14. CDR3 bases: TGTGCCAGCAGTTTTCGCCCCAGGGGGCTGATGAGGAATTCACCCCTCCACTTT. This gives the protein CASSFRPRGLMRNSPLHF.

In this sample, this clonotype turned up a few times. The chain joins TRBV10-2 to TRBJ1-5; unclear D gene. Trimming pared 0 bases from V and 3 bases from J, leaving 15 bases between. This CDR3 has 17 amino acids. Looked up from germline, CDR1 is WSHSY and CDR2 is SAAADI. CDR3 DNA sequence: TGCGCCAGCAGTGAGTCGAGGGTTGGGATATTCAATCAGCCCCAGCATTTT. Translating gives CASSESRVGIFNQPQHF.

In its sample, this clonotype was seen many times. The chain has TRBV28 and TRBJ2-1, with D tentatively TRBD2 (5 bases). Germline CDR1 is MDHEN and CDR2 is SYDVKM. V was pared by 4 bases and J by 3 bases, with 16 bases between. CDR3 length equals 16 residues. This CDR3 is CASSSLRGFGYNEQFF. The CDR3 region has the DNA TGTGCCAGCAGTTCCCTCCGAGGGTTTGGCTACAATGAGCAGTTCTTC. The whole variable domain, filled in from reference TRBV28 and TRBJ2-1, reads DVKVTQSSRYLVKRTGEKVFLECVQDMDHENMFWYRQDPGLGLRLIYFSYDVKMKEKGDIPEGYSVSREKKERFSLILESASTNQTSMYLCASSSLRGFGYNEQFFGPGTRLTVL.

This clonotype was seen more than once but under ten times. The chain combines TRBV10-3 with TRBJ2-1; maybe TRBD2 (6 bases). Germline-derived CDR1 and CDR2 are ENHRY and SYGVKD. Trimming cost V 0 bases and J 4 bases, with 13 bases left between them. The CDR3 is made up of 16 amino acids. The CDR3 loop is CAISESLAGLYNEQFF. Written as DNA, the CDR3 is TGTGCCATCAGTGAGTCCTTGGCGGGGTTATACAATGAGCAGTTCTTC.

This clonotype was counted at least ten times. This chain links TRBV5-1 with TRBJ2-3, with D perhaps TRBD1 or TRBD2 (6 bases each). Germline V lookup: CDR1 SGHRS, CDR2 YFSETQ. Trimming stripped 7 bases from V and 6 bases from J, with 21 bases between. CDR3 size: 15 residues. The CDR3 reads CASASMAGEVDTQYF. DNA of the CDR3: TGCGCCAGCGCCTCCATGGCAGGGGAGGTGGATACGCAGTATTTT.